The present entry profiles one T cell receptor beta chain with its context. Its antigen is not identified. These data come from a study of post-analysis software for immune sequencing data. For the study at large: Progressive-relapsing, secondary progressive and relapsing-remitting multiple sclerosis were among the disease courses included. Study-level results: The F measure placed samples prepared in the same batch into strongly shared clusters. There was significantly lower normalized Chao1 diversity in multiple sclerosis patients than in controls. TRBV5-6, TRBV5-1 and TRBV20-1 were among five TRBV segments more frequent in patients than controls.

Each TCR beta cDNA library carried unique molecular identifiers. Via MiXCR, TCRdb re-called the PCR reads, giving one row per CDR3 protein. The repertoire holds around 400,000 distinct CDR3 sequences, with roughly 38% as singletons. The ends were cut back, 1 base at V and 4 bases at J, with 9 bases in the middle. This CDR3 is built from 14 residues. CDR1 is SGHNT, CDR2 YENEEA, per germline. The clonotype comes from a girl aged 2 to 10 with multiple sclerosis. The material sequenced was blood. The chain links TRBV11-3 to TRBJ2-3; possibly TRBD1 for D (6 bases). In DNA, the CDR3 is TGTGCCAGCAGCTTAGGACAGGCCGCAGATACGCAGTATTTT. It encodes CASSLGQAADTQYF.